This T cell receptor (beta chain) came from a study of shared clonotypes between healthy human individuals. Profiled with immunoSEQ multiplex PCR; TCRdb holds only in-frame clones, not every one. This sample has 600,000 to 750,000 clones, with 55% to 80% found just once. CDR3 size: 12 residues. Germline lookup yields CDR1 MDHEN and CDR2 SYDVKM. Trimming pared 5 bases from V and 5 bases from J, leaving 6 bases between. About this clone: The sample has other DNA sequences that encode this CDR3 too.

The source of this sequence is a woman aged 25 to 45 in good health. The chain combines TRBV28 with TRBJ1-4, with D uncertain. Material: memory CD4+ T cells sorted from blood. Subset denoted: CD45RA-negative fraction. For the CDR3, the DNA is TGTGCCAGCAGTGAATTAAATGAAAAACTGTTTTTT. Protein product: CASSELNEKLFF.